The 20 T cell receptor beta chains in this list originate from one sample, sequenced in a study of post-analysis software for immune sequencing data. Their cognate antigens are unknown. General study findings and limits: Controls showed lower frequencies than patients for five TRBV segments, and TRBV5-6, TRBV5-1 and TRBV20-1 were among these.

The library was made from cDNA and included unique molecular identifiers. TCRdb used MiXCR to reprocess the PCR reads, holding one entry per CDR3 protein. Of roughly 800,000 distinct CDR3 sequences in the sample, about 57% are singletons; the top ten hold approximately 4.5%. Sequencing was done on a sample of blood. These receptors were collected from a girl aged 10-17 years with multiple sclerosis.

This clonotype was observed once. This rearrangement joins TRBV5-1 to TRBJ2-6, with 9 bases matching TRBD1. Germline V lookup: CDR1 SGHRS, CDR2 YFSETQ. CDR3 length: 17 amino acids. The junction had 2 bases not matched to a gene; V was cut back by 0 bases and J by 1 base. The CDR3 DNA follows: TGCGCCAGCAGCTTGGCCGGACAGGGGTCTGGGGCCAACGTCCTGACTTTC. Its translation: CASSLAGQGSGANVLTF.

This chain uses TRBV2 with TRBJ2-3, with D possibly TRBD1 on 7 matching bases. Looked up from germline, CDR1 is SNHLY and CDR2 is FYNNEI. This CDR3 is 14 amino acids long. With 10 bases removed from V and 8 bases from J, the gap between germline ends came to 22 bases. For the CDR3, the DNA is TGTGCCACTCACGGAGGGACAGCTCAGGGTACGCAGTATTTT. This translates into CATHGGTAQGTQYF.

The chain recombines TRBV27 with TRBJ1-1; D remains ambiguous. V was shortened by 0 bases and J by 1 base, with 6 bases between the two germline ends. Germline-derived CDR1 and CDR2 are MNHEY and SMNVEV (reference sequence). The CDR3 extends over 14 amino acids. As DNA, the CDR3 is TGTGCCAGCAGTTTATCGCTGCCGAACACTGAAGCTTTCTTT. It specifies CASSLSLPNTEAFF.

This clonotype was recorded a few times. The rearrangement uses TRBV6-6 and TRBJ2-4, with TRBD2 identical over 9 bases. V lost 3 bases, J lost 0 bases, and 6 bases stayed unmatched. The CDR3 extends over 17 amino acids. Looked up from germline, CDR1 is MNHNY and CDR2 is SVGAGI (reference sequence). The CDR3: CASSYRLAGLAKNIQYF. DNA for the CDR3: TGTGCCAGCAGTTATCGCCTAGCGGGGCTAGCCAAAAACATTCAGTACTTC.

The chain combines TRBV29-1 with TRBJ1-1, with a possible D match to TRBD1 (5 bases). Germline V CDR1 and CDR2: SQVTM, ANQGSEA. V dropped 4 bases and J dropped 1 base, with 7 bases sitting between them. CDR3 length: 12 amino acids. The CDR3 spells CSVVGQNTEAFF. CDR3 bases: TGCAGCGTTGTAGGACAGAACACTGAAGCTTTCTTT. Drawing the rest from reference TRBV29-1 and TRBJ1-1, the complete variable domain is SAVISQKPSRDICQRGTSLTIQCQVDSQVTMMFWYRQQPGQSLTLIATANQGSEATYESGFVIDKFPISRPNLTFSTLTVSNMSPEDSSIYLCSVVGQNTEAFFGQGTRLTVV.

Here the CDR3 reads CAVRKEIQGADGYTF. In DNA, the CDR3 is TGTGCCGTCAGGAAAGAGATACAGGGAGCGGATGGCTACACCTTC. This chain connects TRBV24-1 to TRBJ1-2; a possible D gene is TRBD1 (6 bases). The germline V and J ends were trimmed by 12 bases and 6 bases, with 25 bases remaining between them. Germline CDR1 KGHDR, CDR2 SFDVKD. There are 15 residues in the CDR3.

This sequence joins TRBV5-6 and TRBJ2-7; the match to TRBD1 covers 7 bases. This CDR3 has 16 amino acids. V lost 4 bases and J lost 2; bases outside the gene matches: 12. The germline V gene encodes CDR1 SGHDT and CDR2 YYEEEE. CDR3 nucleotides: TGTGCCAGCAGCCATTTCGACCGGGACAGCACCTACGAGCAGTACTTC. This translates into CASSHFDRDSTYEQYF.

Details on this clonotype: At one end the junction does not follow the germline gene, possibly because of a read error. The chain has TRBV10-3 and TRBJ2-5, with a weak D call TRBD2 (6 bases). Germline V gene lookup returns CDR1 ENHRY and CDR2 SYGVKD. The CDR3 sequence is 13 residues long. In DNA form, the CDR3 reads TGTGCCATCAGTGGGACTTCGGGAGAGACCCAGGACTTC. Translating gives CAISGTSGETQDF.

The rearrangement links TRBV20-1 to TRBJ2-4, with D possibly TRBD1 on 5 matching bases. The CDR3 extends over 15 amino acids. Deletions cut 1 base from V and 2 bases from J, with 12 bases between. The V gene's germline CDR1 is DFQATT and CDR2 SNEGSKA (reference sequence). Written as DNA, the CDR3 is TGCAGTGCTAGAGGCAGGGTTGTGACCAAAAACATTCAGTACTTC. Translating gives CSARGRVVTKNIQYF.

This sequence joins TRBV12-3 or TRBV12-4 and TRBJ2-4; TRBD1 matches at 9 bases. The DNA end favors TRBJ2-7, so the J call may be wrong. The CDR3 loop spans 13 amino acids. CDR3 sequence: CASIRDRVGEQYF. As DNA, the CDR3 is TGTGCCAGCATCCGGGACAGGGTAGGCGAGCAGTACTTC.

For the CDR3, the DNA is TGTGCCACCAGCAGAGACGGTAGTCCGGGGTCACCCCTCCACTTT. Amino acids: CATSRDGSPGSPLHF. The J gene is TRBJ1-6, the V gene TRBV15; unclear D gene. V gave up 0 bases and J gave up 10 bases, with 13 bases separating them. CDR1 LNHNV and CDR2 YYDKDF come from the germline V gene (reference sequence). CDR3 size: 15 residues.

This sequence joins TRBV6-5 and TRBJ1-2; tentatively, D is TRBD1 (5 bases). V lost 2 bases to trimming and J lost 4 bases, with 11 bases between them. Per the germline V gene, CDR1 is MNHEY and CDR2 is SVGAGI. The CDR3 covers 14 residues. The DNA of the CDR3 is TGTGCCAGCAGTTACCTTACAGGTGGCTATGGCTACACCTTC. This sequence encodes CASSYLTGGYGYTF.

The V call is TRBV11-2, the J call TRBJ2-1; D gene uncertain. This CDR3 region has 18 residues. The V gene lost 3 bases and the J gene lost 0 bases, with 18 bases spanning the gap. CDR1 is SGHAT and CDR2 is FQNNGV in the germline V gene. The CDR3 region is CASSLGPMASFSYNEQFF. The CDR3 DNA reads as TGTGCCAGCAGCTTGGGCCCCATGGCGTCTTTCTCCTACAATGAGCAGTTCTTC.

The V and J genes are TRBV18 and TRBJ2-5, with D perhaps being TRBD1 or TRBD2 (5 bases each). V was clipped by 4 bases and J by 4 bases, with 13 bases between them. From germline, CDR1 is KGHSH and CDR2 LQKENI. The CDR3 extends over 14 amino acids. CDR3 residues: CASSLRDRGETQYF. The CDR3 coding sequence is TGTGCCAGCTCACTACGGGATAGGGGAGAGACCCAGTACTTC.

The chain is built from TRBV6-1 and TRBJ2-1; a weak D match, TRBD2 (7 bases). Trimming pared 3 bases from V and 5 bases from J, leaving 11 bases between. This CDR3 has 14 residues. Per germline, CDR1 MNHNS and CDR2 SASEGT. CDR3 nucleotide sequence: TGTGCCAGCAGTGAGGGGGGGGCGAACAATGAGCAGTTCTTC. This translates into CASSEGGANNEQFF.

This chain connects TRBV20-1 to TRBJ2-7; 10 nucleotides agree with TRBD1. This CDR3 has 14 residues. Germline loops: CDR1 DFQATT, CDR2 SNEGSKA (reference sequence). After removal of 5 bases from V and 3 bases from J, the junction contained 7 bases not matched to a gene. In DNA form, the CDR3 reads TGCAGTGCTTCCGTTGACAGGGGGCACTACGAGCAGTACTTC. Translating it yields CSASVDRGHYEQYF.

About this clonotype itself: The junction departs from germline at one end; a sequencing error may be responsible. The V call is TRBV12-3 or TRBV12-4, the J call TRBJ1-1; tentatively, D is TRBD1 (6 bases). This CDR3 has 14 residues. The CDR3 reads CASSLGGHGTEAFF. In DNA, the CDR3 is TGCGCCAGCAGTTTGGGGGGGCATGGCACTGAAGCTTTCTTT.

V usage is TRBV20-1 and J usage is TRBJ2-6; unclear D gene. Between the trimmed V and J ends, which lost 4 bases and 2 bases, there was a span of 9 bases. CDR3 size: 14 residues. Germline V CDR1 and CDR2: DFQATT, SNEGSKA (reference sequence). CDR3 in amino acids: CSATYATGANVLTF. The CDR3 nucleotides are TGCAGTGCTACGTACGCAACTGGGGCCAACGTCCTGACTTTC.

In this sample, this clonotype turned up a few times. The chain combines TRBV10-3 with TRBJ2-5, with 14 positions matching TRBD2. Germline assignment: CDR1 ENHRY and CDR2 SYGVKD. V shed 4 bases and J 11 bases; nucleotides not matched to a gene: 18. The CDR3 contains 18 residues. This CDR3 is CAISVFGTSGGSGGEQYF. The CDR3 DNA is TGTGCCATCAGTGTGTTCGGGACTAGCGGGGGCTCCGGGGGTGAGCAGTACTTC.

This chain links TRBV27 with TRBJ2-1; 9 nucleotides agree with TRBD1. Unmatched junction bases numbered 6, after V lost 3 bases and J lost 9 bases. Germline CDR1 reads MNHEY; CDR2 reads SMNVEV (reference sequence). The CDR3 length is 14 residues. This chain's CDR3 is CASSLDRGTSEQFF. The CDR3 DNA is TGTGCCAGCAGTTTGGACAGGGGTACTAGTGAGCAGTTCTTC.